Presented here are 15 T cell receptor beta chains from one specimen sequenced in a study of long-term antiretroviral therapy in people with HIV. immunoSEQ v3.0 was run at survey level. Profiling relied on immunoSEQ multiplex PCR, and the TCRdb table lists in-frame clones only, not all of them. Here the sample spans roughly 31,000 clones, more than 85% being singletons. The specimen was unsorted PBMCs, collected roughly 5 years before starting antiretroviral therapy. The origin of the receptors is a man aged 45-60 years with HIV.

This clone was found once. The CDR3 loop is CASSLTGRLASRKPQETQYF. CDR3 coding DNA: TGTGCCAGCAGCTTAACGGGGCGACTAGCGAGCCGGAAACCTCAAGAGACCCAGTACTTC. The V and J genes are TRBV7-3 and TRBJ2-5; TRBD2 aligns across 8 bases. This CDR3 region has 20 residues. Trimming took 0 bases from V and 2 from J; bases not matched to a gene: 17. CDR1 and CDR2 from the germline V gene are SGHTA and FQGTGA.

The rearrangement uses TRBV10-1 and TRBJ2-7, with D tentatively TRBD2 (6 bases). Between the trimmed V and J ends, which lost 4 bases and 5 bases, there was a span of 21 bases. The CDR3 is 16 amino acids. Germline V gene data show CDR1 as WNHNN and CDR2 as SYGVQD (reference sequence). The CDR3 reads CASSGARGGELDEQYF. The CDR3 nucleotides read TGCGCCAGCAGTGGGGCGAGGGGAGGAGAGTTGGACGAGCAGTACTTC.

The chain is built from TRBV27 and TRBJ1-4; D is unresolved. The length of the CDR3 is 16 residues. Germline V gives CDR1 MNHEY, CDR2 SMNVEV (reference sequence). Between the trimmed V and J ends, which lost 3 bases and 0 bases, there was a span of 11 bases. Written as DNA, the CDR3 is TGTGCCAGCAGTTTGATGGGCATCGCAACTAATGAAAAACTGTTTTTT. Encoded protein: CASSLMGIATNEKLFF.

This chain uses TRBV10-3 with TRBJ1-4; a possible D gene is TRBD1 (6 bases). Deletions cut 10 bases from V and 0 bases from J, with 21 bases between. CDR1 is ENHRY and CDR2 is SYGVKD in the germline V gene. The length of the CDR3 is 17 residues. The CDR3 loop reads CATPRDKRGSTNEKLFF. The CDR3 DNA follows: TGTGCCACCCCCCGGGACAAGAGGGGGTCAACTAATGAAAAACTGTTTTTT.

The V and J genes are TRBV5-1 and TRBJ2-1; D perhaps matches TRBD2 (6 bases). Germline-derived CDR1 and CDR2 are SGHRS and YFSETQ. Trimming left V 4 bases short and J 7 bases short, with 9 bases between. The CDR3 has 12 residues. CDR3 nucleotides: TGCGCCAGCAGCGCTAGCGAAAATGAGCAGTTCTTC. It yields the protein CASSASENEQFF.

This chain's CDR3 is CASSPGRSGSGYGYTF. CDR3 coding DNA: TGTGCCAGCTCACCCGGAAGGTCGGGGTCAGGCTATGGCTACACCTTC. V and J are TRBV18 and TRBJ1-2; unclear D gene. V lost 3 bases and J lost 4, with 18 bases in between. Germline lookup yields CDR1 KGHSH and CDR2 LQKENI. The CDR3 totals 16 residues. Supplemented by reference TRBV18 and TRBJ1-2, the full variable domain reads NAGVMQNPRHLVRRRGQEARLRCSPMKGHSHVYWYRQLPEEGLKFMVYLQKENIIDESGMPKERFSAEFPKEGPSILRIQQVVRGDSAAYFCASSPGRSGSGYGYTFGSGTRLTVV.

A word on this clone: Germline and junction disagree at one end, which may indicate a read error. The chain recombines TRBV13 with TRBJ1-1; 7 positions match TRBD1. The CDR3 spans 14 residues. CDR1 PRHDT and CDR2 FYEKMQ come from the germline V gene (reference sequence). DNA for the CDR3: TGTGCCAGCAGCATAGGGGGCGCGGACACTGAAGCTTTCTTT. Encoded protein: CASSIGGADTEAFF.

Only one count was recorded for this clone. The CDR3 DNA reads TGTGCTAGTGGTTTGGCCCCGGGGACAGGGTTGGCAGATACGCAGTATTTT. It codes for CASGLAPGTGLADTQYF. The chain links TRBV12-5 to TRBJ2-3; 9 bases map to TRBD1. Germline assignment: CDR1 LGHNT and CDR2 FRNRAP. J gave up 4 bases and V 1 base, and 9 bases lay outside the gene matches. The CDR3 has 17 amino acids.

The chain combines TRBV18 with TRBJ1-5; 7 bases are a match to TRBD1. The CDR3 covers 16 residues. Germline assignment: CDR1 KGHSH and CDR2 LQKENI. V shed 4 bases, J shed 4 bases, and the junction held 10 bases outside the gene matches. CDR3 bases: TGTGCCAGCTCACTCAACGACAGGGCAATTAATCAGCCCCAGCATTTT. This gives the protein CASSLNDRAINQPQHF.

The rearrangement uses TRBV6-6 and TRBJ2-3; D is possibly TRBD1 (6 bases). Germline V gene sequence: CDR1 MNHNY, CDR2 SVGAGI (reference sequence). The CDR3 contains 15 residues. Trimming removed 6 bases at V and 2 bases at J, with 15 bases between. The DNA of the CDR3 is TGTGCCAGCAGACCCGGACAGACCCACACAGATACGCAGTATTTT. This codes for CASRPGQTHTDTQYF.

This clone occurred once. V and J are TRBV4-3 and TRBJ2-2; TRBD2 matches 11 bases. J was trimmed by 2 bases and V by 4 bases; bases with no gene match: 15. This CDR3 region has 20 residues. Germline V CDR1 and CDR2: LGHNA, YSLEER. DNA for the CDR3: TGCGCCAGCAGCCGCGTCCTAGCGGGGGGCCAAGACTATAACACCGGGGAGCTGTTTTTT. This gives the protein CASSRVLAGGQDYNTGELFF.

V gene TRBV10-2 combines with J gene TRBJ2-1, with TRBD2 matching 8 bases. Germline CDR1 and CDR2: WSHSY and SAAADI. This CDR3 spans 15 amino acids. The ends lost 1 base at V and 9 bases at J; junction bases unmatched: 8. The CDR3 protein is CASSEYERGPSEQFF. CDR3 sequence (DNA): TGCGCCAGCAGTGAGTACGAGCGGGGGCCAAGTGAGCAGTTCTTC.

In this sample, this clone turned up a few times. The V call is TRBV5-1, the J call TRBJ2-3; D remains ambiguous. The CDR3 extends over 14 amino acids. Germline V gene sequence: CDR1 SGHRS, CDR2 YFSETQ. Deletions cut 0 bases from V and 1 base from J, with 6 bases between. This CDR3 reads CASSLGSGTDTQYF. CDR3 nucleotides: TGCGCCAGCAGCTTGGGATCCGGCACAGATACGCAGTATTTT.

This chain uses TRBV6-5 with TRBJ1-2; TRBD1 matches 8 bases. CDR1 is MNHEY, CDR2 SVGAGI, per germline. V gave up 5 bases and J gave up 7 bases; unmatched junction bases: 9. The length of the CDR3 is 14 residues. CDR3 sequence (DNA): TGTGCCAGCAGTCCCGGACAGGGAGGTGCTGGCTACACCTTC. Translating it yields CASSPGQGGAGYTF.

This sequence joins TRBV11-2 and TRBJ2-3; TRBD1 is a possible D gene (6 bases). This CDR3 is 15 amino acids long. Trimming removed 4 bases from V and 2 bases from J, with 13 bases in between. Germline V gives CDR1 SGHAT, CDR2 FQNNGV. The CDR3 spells CASSSDRLNTDTQYF. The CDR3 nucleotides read TGTGCCAGCAGCTCCGACAGGCTAAACACAGATACGCAGTATTTT.